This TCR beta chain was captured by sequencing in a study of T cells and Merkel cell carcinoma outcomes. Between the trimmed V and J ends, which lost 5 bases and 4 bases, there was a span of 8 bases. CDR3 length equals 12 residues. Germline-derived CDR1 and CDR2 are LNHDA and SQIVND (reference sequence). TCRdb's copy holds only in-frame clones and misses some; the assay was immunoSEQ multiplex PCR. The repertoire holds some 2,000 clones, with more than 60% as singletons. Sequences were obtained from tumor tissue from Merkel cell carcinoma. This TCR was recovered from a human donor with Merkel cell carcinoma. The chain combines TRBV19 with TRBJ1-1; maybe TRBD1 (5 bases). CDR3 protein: CASSSGFTEAFF. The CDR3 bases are TGTGCCAGTAGTTCAGGGTTCACTGAAGCTTTCTTT.